A single sample is the source of the 29 T cell receptor beta chains below, sequenced in a study of blood T cell repertoires in COVID-19. Sequencing was performed with immunoSEQ multiplex PCR; in TCRdb, only in-frame clones are kept and a portion is missing. Of 220,000 or so clones in the sample, 70% to 85% were seen once. The specimen was PBMCs or T cells enriched from blood (not recorded which). These receptors originate from a woman between 40 and 55 years old with acute COVID-19.

The chain has TRBV5-4 and TRBJ1-6; D not certain. Trimming shortened V by 4 bases and J by 10 bases, and 18 bases separated the two germline ends. The CDR3 is 15 residues long. Germline V gene data show CDR1 as SGHNT and CDR2 as YYREEE (reference sequence). CDR3 nucleotide sequence: TGTGCCAGCAGCCCTAAGAGTGGTTTCGGGTCACCCCTCCACTTT. Translating it yields CASSPKSGFGSPLHF.

The rearrangement links TRBV29-1 to TRBJ1-1; the match to TRBD1 covers 8 bases. CDR1 and CDR2 (germline): SQVTM, ANQGSEA. This CDR3 region has 13 residues. V lost 3 bases to trimming and J lost 6 bases; unmatched junction nucleotides: 6. The CDR3 here is CSVDRTGIAEAFF. CDR3 sequence (DNA): TGCAGCGTTGACCGGACAGGGATCGCTGAAGCTTTCTTT.

This clone appeared a single time. This sequence joins TRBV4-2 and TRBJ1-1; no clear D gene. Looked up from germline, CDR1 is LGHNA and CDR2 is YNFKEQ. Trimming took off 0 bases at V and 3 bases at J, with 11 bases between the two ends. This CDR3 has 15 amino acids. CDR3 nucleotides: TGTGCCAGCAGCCAAGAGCCGGGATTGGACACTGAAGCTTTCTTT. Translating gives CASSQEPGLDTEAFF.

The J gene is TRBJ2-2, the V gene TRBV5-8, with 8 bases fitting TRBD1. The germline V gene encodes CDR1 SGHTS and CDR2 YDEGEE. J lost 7 bases, V lost 5 bases, and 13 bases had no gene match. The CDR3 is 16 residues long. The CDR3 DNA reads TGTGCCAGCAGTCCATTCCAGGGGGCGCGTAACGGGGAGCTGTTTTTT. Translation gives CASSPFQGARNGELFF.

V usage is TRBV18 and J usage is TRBJ2-2; D is perhaps TRBD2 (6 bases). Germline CDR1 reads KGHSH; CDR2 reads LQKENI. The CDR3 has 16 amino acids. V was clipped by 5 bases and J by 0 bases, with 13 bases between them. The CDR3: CASSYSGLSNTGELFF. In nucleotides, the CDR3 is TGTGCCAGCTCATACTCGGGACTTTCGAACACCGGGGAGCTGTTTTTT.

The gene calls are TRBV27 and TRBJ1-6; 7 nucleotides align to TRBD1. CDR3 length equals 14 residues. Germline values: CDR1 MNHEY, CDR2 SMNVEV (reference sequence). The trim removed 6 bases at V and 9 bases at J, leaving 8 bases unmatched. The CDR3 is CASRPDRVGSPLHF. CDR3 coding DNA: TGTGCCAGCAGACCCGACAGGGTTGGTTCACCCCTCCACTTT.

Of note for this clone: Other DNA sequences in the sample encode the same CDR3. The chain links TRBV5-1 to TRBJ1-1; possible D gene TRBD1, 5 bases. The CDR3 extends over 14 amino acids. V lost 0 bases, J lost 1 base, and 7 bases lay in between. Germline CDR1 reads SGHRS; CDR2 reads YFSETQ. This chain's CDR3 is CASSLAQGNTEAFF. CDR3 sequence (DNA): TGCGCCAGCAGCTTGGCGCAGGGGAACACTGAAGCTTTCTTT.

The rearrangement joins TRBV5-1 to TRBJ1-6; D not resolved. V was clipped by 4 bases and J by 6 bases, with 14 bases between them. CDR1 is SGHRS, CDR2 YFSETQ, per germline. This CDR3 spans 15 amino acids. CDR3 region: CASSPASYSNSPLHF. In DNA form, the CDR3 reads TGCGCCAGCAGCCCCGCGAGCTACTCTAATTCACCCCTCCACTTT.

The chain joins TRBV7-6 to TRBJ1-6; D perhaps matches TRBD1 (6 bases). Germline V lookup: CDR1 SGHVS, CDR2 FNYEAQ. Trimming took off 3 bases at V and 4 bases at J, with 16 bases between the two ends. This CDR3 comprises 17 residues. The CDR3 spells CASSFRVRGQYNSPLHF. The CDR3 coding sequence is TGTGCCAGCAGCTTTAGGGTCAGGGGTCAGTATAATTCACCCCTCCACTTT.

The chain recombines TRBV27 with TRBJ1-5; no clear D. With 5 bases removed from V and 8 bases from J, the gap between germline ends came to 7 bases. CDR1 and CDR2 from the germline V gene are MNHEY and SMNVEV (reference sequence). There are 11 residues in the CDR3. The chain's CDR3 is CASSLLEPQHF. Written as DNA, the CDR3 is TGTGCCAGCAGTCTCTTAGAGCCCCAGCATTTT.

This sequence joins TRBV9 and TRBJ1-1; D not resolved. The CDR3 spans 13 residues. The ends were cut back, 10 bases at V and 4 bases at J, with 17 bases in the middle. CDR1 is SGDLS and CDR2 is YYNGEE in the germline V gene. CDR3 sequence reads: CAGGEGLGTEAFF. The CDR3 coding sequence is TGTGCCGGTGGAGAGGGTTTGGGCACTGAAGCTTTCTTT.

The CDR3 region has the DNA TGTGCCAGCGGTATGACAGGGGGCACTGAAGCTTTCTTT. Residues: CASGMTGGTEAFF. The chain has TRBV7-3 and TRBJ1-1; 9 nucleotides align to TRBD1. V shed 8 bases, J shed 4 bases, and the junction held 5 bases outside the gene matches. Germline values: CDR1 SGHTA, CDR2 FQGTGA. The CDR3 runs to 13 residues.

The chain combines TRBV29-1 with TRBJ1-1, with TRBD1 matching over 7 bases. Per the germline V gene, CDR1 is SQVTM and CDR2 is ANQGSEA. The CDR3 totals 15 residues. Trimming removed 4 bases from V and 0 bases from J; junction bases left unmatched: 8. CDR3 loop: CSVGGLGQLNTEAFF. The CDR3 DNA is TGCAGCGTTGGAGGTTTGGGACAGTTGAACACTGAAGCTTTCTTT.

This chain links TRBV21-1 with TRBJ1-1; TRBD1 is taken as the D call from the table, unchecked against the DNA. TRBV21-1 is marked as a pseudogene. CDR3 size: 15 residues. The CDR3 sequence is CASTLRTDLNTEAFF. The CDR3 nucleotides are TGTGCCAGCACCCTACGGACAGACTTGAACACTGAAGCTTTCTTT.

This chain links TRBV10-2 with TRBJ2-3, with 7 bases lining up with TRBD2. The V segment lost 6 bases and the J segment 2 bases; nucleotides outside the gene matches: 5. The CDR3 covers 14 residues. Germline CDR1 reads WSHSY; CDR2 reads SAAADI. For the CDR3, the DNA is TGCGCCAGCAGGCTAGCGGAGCTCACAGATACGCAGTATTTT. Translating gives CASRLAELTDTQYF.

The genes are TRBV5-1 and TRBJ1-1, with D maybe TRBD1 (5 bases). The CDR3 consists of 15 residues. V was clipped by 0 bases and J by 0 bases, with 9 bases between them. Germline assignment: CDR1 SGHRS and CDR2 YFSETQ. Here the CDR3 DNA reads TGCGCCAGCAGCTTGGGACAGAATATGAACACTGAAGCTTTCTTT. Residues: CASSLGQNMNTEAFF.

The CDR3 sequence: CATSDPGGKQPQHF. For the CDR3, the DNA is TGTGCCACCAGTGATCCTGGGGGGAAACAGCCCCAGCATTTT. The chain has TRBV24-1 and TRBJ1-5; TRBD1 is a possible D gene (5 bases). The V and J ends lost 3 bases and 7 bases respectively, with 12 bases between them. From germline, CDR1 is KGHDR and CDR2 SFDVKD. CDR3 length: 14 amino acids.

The rearrangement uses TRBV28 and TRBJ2-1, with 9 nucleotides matching TRBD1. The germline V gene has CDR1 MDHEN and CDR2 SYDVKM. The CDR3 has 15 amino acids. Trimming cost V 8 bases and J 8 bases; bases outside gene matches: 13. The CDR3 DNA follows: TGTGCCAGCCGAACGCCGGGACAGGGTTTGCATGAGCAGTTCTTC. It translates to CASRTPGQGLHEQFF.

The count of this clone is one. The chain links TRBV4-3 to TRBJ2-5; 7 bases are a match to TRBD2. Germline loops: CDR1 LGHNA, CDR2 YSLEER. The CDR3 length is 16 residues. The junction had 8 bases not matched to a gene; V was cut back by 0 bases and J by 4 bases. The CDR3 DNA is TGCGCCAGCAGCCAAGATCTGCCGGGGGGAGCAGAGACCCAGTACTTC. It specifies CASSQDLPGGAETQYF.

The chain combines TRBV4-1 with TRBJ2-7, with 10 bases aligning to TRBD1. Germline lookup yields CDR1 MGHRA and CDR2 YSYEKL. Trimming removed 1 base from V and 4 bases from J; junction bases left unmatched: 4. This CDR3 contains 15 residues. CDR3 in amino acids: CASSQGGQGIYEQYF. CDR3 DNA sequence: TGCGCCAGCAGCCAAGGGGGACAGGGGATATACGAGCAGTACTTC.

This clone has just one count. V usage is TRBV2 and J usage is TRBJ2-7; 12 nucleotides agree with TRBD2. The CDR3 is 15 residues long. The V and J ends lost 7 bases and 3 bases, in that order; junction bases with no gene match: 7. Germline V gives CDR1 SNHLY, CDR2 FYNNEI. CDR3 coding DNA: TGTGCCAGCACGAGACTAGCGGGGGTTAACTACGAGCAGTACTTC. This encodes CASTRLAGVNYEQYF.

This chain uses TRBV23-1 with TRBJ1-2; tentative D call: TRBD1 (5 bases). TRBV23-1 is assigned to the ORF class and has an uncertain function. This CDR3 region has 15 residues. The V end lost 2 bases, the J end lost 6 bases, and 16 bases lay between the germline ends. As DNA, the CDR3 is TGCGCCAGCAGTCAAGACCAGGGTACGTTTAATGGCTACACCTTC. It translates to CASSQDQGTFNGYTF.

The chain has TRBV18 and TRBJ1-1; 10 nucleotides agree with TRBD1. Germline assignment: CDR1 KGHSH and CDR2 LQKENI. Germline trimming cut 5 bases from V and 8 bases from J; bases unmatched to any gene: 8. CDR3 length: 14 residues. CDR3 residues: CASSSDRGVVEAFF. CDR3 nucleotides: TGTGCCAGCTCATCGGACAGGGGGGTAGTAGAAGCTTTCTTT. The complete variable domain, with remaining parts taken from reference TRBV18 and TRBJ1-1, reads NAGVMQNPRHLVRRRGQEARLRCSPMKGHSHVYWYRQLPEEGLKFMVYLQKENIIDESGMPKERFSAEFPKEGPSILRIQQVVRGDSAAYFCASSSDRGVVEAFFGQGTRLTVV.

This clone showed up just a few times. CDR3 sequence: CASSSGLAGRNTGELFF. In DNA, the CDR3 is TGTGCCAGCAGCTCCGGACTAGCGGGGCGGAACACCGGGGAGCTGTTTTTT. J is TRBJ2-2 and V is TRBV7-7; TRBD2 matches at 12 bases. V shed 4 bases, J shed 1 base, and the junction held 4 bases outside the gene matches. Germline CDR1 SSHAT, CDR2 FNYEAQ (reference sequence). This CDR3 has 17 residues.

This rearrangement joins TRBV6-5 to TRBJ2-7; 7 bases line up with TRBD2. CDR3 size: 13 residues. Germline V gene lookup returns CDR1 MNHEY and CDR2 SVGAGI. J gave up 3 bases and V 6 bases, and 5 bases lay outside the gene matches. The CDR3 region is CASRGGPGYEQYF. The CDR3 DNA follows: TGTGCCAGCAGGGGAGGGCCTGGCTACGAGCAGTACTTC.

The rearrangement links TRBV9 to TRBJ2-2; perhaps TRBD2 as D (6 bases). The V gene's germline CDR1 is SGDLS and CDR2 YYNGEE. Trimming pared 4 bases from V and 4 bases from J, leaving 14 bases between. This CDR3 region has 15 residues. The CDR3: CASSPRTTLTGELFF. CDR3 DNA: TGTGCCAGCAGCCCACGGACTACCCTCACCGGGGAGCTGTTTTTT.

The rearrangement joins TRBV21-1 to TRBJ2-3; the table names TRBD2, a call not compared with the DNA. TRBV21-1 is a listed pseudogene. CDR3 size: 16 residues. The CDR3 DNA reads TGTGCCAGCAGCAAAGGCCCAGCGGGAGCACCAGATACGCAGTATTTT. Residues: CASSKGPAGAPDTQYF.

This clone turned up a few times. The chain uses TRBV2 and TRBJ1-5; a possible D gene is TRBD1 (6 bases). The CDR3 covers 14 residues. Germline V gene lookup returns CDR1 SNHLY and CDR2 FYNNEI. V was clipped by 6 bases and J by 6 bases, with 15 bases between them. The CDR3 DNA reads as TGTGCCAGCAGCGGAACCGACAGGTCTCAGCCCCAGCATTTT. It codes for CASSGTDRSQPQHF. The full variable domain, in which reference TRBV2 and TRBJ1-5 provide the parts outside the CDR3, is EPEVTQTPSHQVTQMGQEVILRCVPISNHLYFYWYRQILGQKVEFLVSFYNNEISEKSEIFDDQFSVERPDGSNFTLKIRSTKLEDSAMYFCASSGTDRSQPQHFGDGTRLSIL.

V is TRBV2 and J is TRBJ2-1; 7 bases are a match to TRBD2. The CDR3 length is 15 residues. The V gene's germline CDR1 is SNHLY and CDR2 FYNNEI. With 5 bases clipped from V and 4 bases from J, the junction kept 8 bases outside the gene matches. CDR3 in DNA: TGTGCCAGCAGTCCCGGACTAGTCGGTTACAATGAGCAGTTCTTC. Its translation is CASSPGLVGYNEQFF.